A single sample gave rise to the 31 T cell receptor beta chains below, sequenced in a study of radiation and T cells in renal cell carcinoma. This sample's time point: blood 2 weeks post-SBRT. Treatment meaning: 15 Gy SBRT to primary tumor, nephrectomy 4 weeks later. The assay was immunoSEQ multiplex PCR, and TCRdb's table has in-frame clones only and misses some. This sample carries roughly 150,000 clones, about nine tenths of them seen once, and the ten largest clones take 10% to 15%. Sequenced here: blood, sampled from a patient whose treatment included radiotherapy and nephrectomy. These receptors all come from a woman in her forties or fifties with renal cell carcinoma.

The rearrangement links TRBV5-4 to TRBJ1-1; 8 nucleotides line up with TRBD1. V gave up 5 bases and J gave up 1 base; unmatched junction bases: 16. Germline V gene data show CDR1 as SGHNT and CDR2 as YYREEE (reference sequence). The CDR3 runs 18 residues. The CDR3 coding sequence is TGTGCCAGCAGGCCGACAGGGGTTATTGGTCGGACGAACACTGAAGCTTTCTTT. It codes for CASRPTGVIGRTNTEAFF.

The V call is TRBV27, the J call TRBJ2-1; a possible D gene is TRBD2 (5 bases). This CDR3 has 15 amino acids. The V end was cut by 6 bases, the J end by 0 bases, with 12 bases between. Germline values: CDR1 MNHEY, CDR2 SMNVEV (reference sequence). CDR3 sequence reads: CASSPEVSSYNEQFF. In DNA, the CDR3 is TGTGCCAGCAGCCCGGAGGTAAGCTCCTACAATGAGCAGTTCTTC.

The rearrangement uses TRBV12-5 and TRBJ1-3; no clear D. The CDR3 is 15 residues long. Trimming pared 5 bases from V and 4 bases from J, leaving 15 bases between. Germline CDR1 and CDR2: LGHNT and FRNRAP. CDR3 sequence: CASGPPGRTGNTIYF. For the CDR3, the DNA is TGTGCTAGTGGTCCGCCGGGCAGGACGGGAAACACCATATATTTT. The full variable domain, rest sourced from reference TRBV12-5 and TRBJ1-3, is DARVTQTPRHKVTEMGQEVTMRCQPILGHNTVFWYRQTMMQGLELLAYFRNRAPLDDSGMPKDRFSAEMPDATLATLKIQPSEPRDSAVYFCASGPPGRTGNTIYFGEGSWLTVV.

The chain employs TRBV18 and TRBJ2-7, with 8 bases matching TRBD2. The germline V gene has CDR1 KGHSH and CDR2 LQKENI. There are 15 residues in the CDR3. V gave up 3 bases and J gave up 3 bases; unmatched junction bases: 7. CDR3 loop: CASSPISGDLYEQYF. The CDR3 DNA reads as TGTGCCAGCTCACCTATTAGCGGGGACCTCTACGAGCAGTACTTC.

The gene calls are TRBV6-6 and TRBJ2-5; 7 bases are a match to TRBD2. Trimming took 0 bases from V and 5 from J; bases not matched to a gene: 9. Germline CDR1 is MNHNY and CDR2 is SVGAGI (reference sequence). The CDR3 has 16 amino acids. The CDR3 spells CASSYSRTRQGETQYF. CDR3 in DNA: TGTGCCAGCAGTTACTCTCGGACTAGGCAAGGGGAGACCCAGTACTTC.

This clone was observed a few times. V is TRBV5-1 and J is TRBJ1-2; the D gene is possibly TRBD1 (5 bases). Deletions cut 4 bases from V and 6 bases from J, with 25 bases between. The CDR3 spans 17 residues. Germline values: CDR1 SGHRS, CDR2 YFSETQ. CDR3: CASSNGHPGFQGDGYTF. The CDR3 region has the DNA TGCGCCAGCAGCAATGGACACCCAGGATTTCAGGGAGATGGCTACACCTTC.

This clone was detected only once. V gene TRBV5-1 combines with J gene TRBJ2-3, with TRBD1 identical over 7 bases. Germline-derived CDR1 and CDR2 are SGHRS and YFSETQ. The CDR3 contains 14 residues. J gave up 4 bases and V 4 bases, and 6 bases lay outside the gene matches. CDR3 in amino acids: CASSVTQGSDTQYF. The DNA for the CDR3 is TGCGCCAGCAGCGTCACACAGGGGTCAGATACGCAGTATTTT. The full variable domain, rest sourced from reference TRBV5-1 and TRBJ2-3, is KAGVTQTPRYLIKTRGQQVTLSCSPISGHRSVSWYQQTPGQGLQFLFEYFSETQRNKGNFPGRFSGRQFSNSRSEMNVSTLELGDSALYLCASSVTQGSDTQYFGPGTRLTVL.

In its sample, this clone was seen a few times. The chain carries TRBV6-5 and TRBJ1-3, with TRBD1 identical over 7 bases. The CDR3 contains 15 residues. Germline V lookup: CDR1 MNHEY, CDR2 SVGAGI. Unmatched junction bases numbered 5, after V lost 5 bases and J lost 1 base. DNA for the CDR3: TGTGCCAGCAGTCGACAGGGCAAATCTGGAAACACCATATATTTT. Translating gives CASSRQGKSGNTIYF.

This clone was seen at least ten times. The chain uses TRBV6-6 and TRBJ2-3; 8 nucleotides line up with TRBD2. The CDR3 is 14 amino acids. Trimming removed 8 bases from V and 6 bases from J; junction bases left unmatched: 10. Germline values: CDR1 MNHNY, CDR2 SVGAGI (reference sequence). The CDR3: CASDQRGTTDTQYF. Here the CDR3 DNA reads TGTGCCAGCGACCAGCGGGGGACTACGGATACGCAGTATTTT.

For the CDR3, the DNA is TGTGCCACCAGCAGAGACCAAGGCGCGGCAAGGTACTTC. Translation gives CATSRDQGAARYF. This chain uses TRBV15 with TRBJ2-7; no clear D gene. Trimming removed 0 bases from V and 12 bases from J, with 15 bases in between. CDR1 and CDR2 from the germline V gene are LNHNV and YYDKDF (reference sequence). The CDR3 extends over 13 amino acids.

The chain carries TRBV18 and TRBJ1-2; maybe TRBD1 (6 bases). This CDR3 has 13 amino acids. Germline CDR1 is KGHSH and CDR2 is LQKENI. Trimming took 3 bases from V and 4 from J, leaving 9 bases between them. The chain's CDR3 is CASSPLDSYGYTF. CDR3 coding DNA: TGTGCCAGCTCACCTTTGGACAGCTATGGCTACACCTTC.

The J gene is TRBJ1-5, the V gene TRBV19, with D hard to call. The CDR3 is made up of 16 amino acids. In germline, CDR1 is LNHDA, CDR2 SQIVND (reference sequence). V dropped 3 bases and J dropped 4 bases, with 16 bases sitting between them. CDR3: CASSITPGGLNQPQHF. The CDR3, as DNA: TGTGCCAGTAGTATCACCCCCGGCGGATTAAATCAGCCCCAGCATTTT.

This sequence joins TRBV6-1 and TRBJ1-5; a possible D gene is TRBD1 (6 bases). This CDR3 is built from 16 residues. CDR1 is MNHNS, CDR2 SASEGT, per germline. Trimming took off 3 bases at V and 4 bases at J, with 16 bases between the two ends. The CDR3 bases are TGTGCCAGCAGTGATAGAGGACAGACTACTAATCAGCCCCAGCATTTT. It translates to CASSDRGQTTNQPQHF.

The genes are TRBV19 and TRBJ1-4; possibly TRBD1 for D (5 bases). Germline lookup yields CDR1 LNHDA and CDR2 SQIVND (reference sequence). CDR3 size: 13 residues. V lost 7 bases to trimming and J lost 4 bases, with 10 bases between them. CDR3 DNA sequence: TGTGCCAGTAATCCGGACATTAATGAAAAACTGTTTTTT. Its protein is CASNPDINEKLFF.

On this clone: This sample also contains other DNA sequences that code for the same CDR3. The chain couples TRBV29-1 to TRBJ2-7, with 7 bases lining up with TRBD1. The CDR3 runs 13 residues. Germline V gene data show CDR1 as SQVTM and CDR2 as ANQGSEA. Trimming took 1 base from V and 5 from J; bases not matched to a gene: 5. DNA of the CDR3: TGCAGCGTTGAAGGTCAGGGGGTCGACGAGCAGTACTTC. The encoded protein is CSVEGQGVDEQYF.

The chain recombines TRBV6-1 with TRBJ1-2, with D perhaps matching TRBD1 (5 bases). V was trimmed by 2 bases and J by 5 bases, leaving 9 bases between them. The germline gives CDR1 MNHNS, CDR2 SASEGT. The CDR3 length is 13 residues. The CDR3 spells CASSEFDSYGYTF. CDR3 coding DNA: TGTGCCAGCAGTGAATTCGACAGTTATGGCTACACCTTC.

This clone turned up a few times. This chain joins TRBV9 and TRBJ1-1; D remains ambiguous. Trimming took 7 bases from V and 7 from J, leaving 11 bases between them. CDR1 and CDR2 (germline): SGDLS, YYNGEE. This CDR3 spans 11 amino acids. The CDR3 bases are TGTGCCAGCCGCCGTGATAATGAAGCTTTCTTT. Amino acids: CASRRDNEAFF.

The sample holds a few counts of this clone. The genes are TRBV7-6 and TRBJ1-3, with TRBD1 matching 7 bases. CDR1 SGHVS and CDR2 FNYEAQ come from the germline V gene. With V trimmed by 1 base and J by 4 bases, 10 bases remained unmatched. CDR3 size: 17 residues. CDR3 residues: CASSLVGNRGTGNTIYF. The CDR3 DNA follows: TGTGCCAGCAGCTTAGTAGGGAACAGGGGAACAGGAAACACCATATATTTT.

The chain is built from TRBV7-2 and TRBJ2-5; 8 bases agree with TRBD2. Germline assignment: CDR1 SGHTA and CDR2 FQGNSA. This CDR3 comprises 15 residues. With V trimmed by 2 bases and J by 5 bases, 7 bases remained unmatched. The CDR3 bases are TGTGCCAGCAGCTTAAACGGGGGGGCCCCGGAGACCCAGTACTTC. Protein sequence: CASSLNGGAPETQYF.

The chain is built from TRBV7-9 and TRBJ2-7, with 7 nucleotides matching TRBD1. CDR3 length: 13 amino acids. J was trimmed by 3 bases and V by 5 bases; bases with no gene match: 4. CDR1 is SEHNR and CDR2 is FQNEAQ in the germline V gene (reference sequence). The CDR3 spells CASSPRGNYEQYF. CDR3 DNA sequence: TGTGCCAGCAGCCCCAGGGGGAACTACGAGCAGTACTTC.

This clone was recorded once. The chain employs TRBV5-1 and TRBJ1-1; tentatively, D is TRBD1 (6 bases). The V end was cut by 4 bases, the J end by 4 bases, with 17 bases between. The CDR3 runs to 15 residues. Germline assignment: CDR1 SGHRS and CDR2 YFSETQ. CDR3 coding DNA: TGCGCCAGCAGCCCAGGACAGTCGGCGGGCACTGAAGCTTTCTTT. Translating it yields CASSPGQSAGTEAFF.

This chain connects TRBV4-3 to TRBJ2-1, with D tentatively TRBD1 (6 bases). The length of the CDR3 is 13 residues. Germline loops: CDR1 LGHNA, CDR2 YSLEER. V lost 0 bases to trimming and J lost 13 bases, with 13 bases between them. The CDR3 is CASSQEPQGPQFF. The CDR3 coding sequence is TGCGCCAGCAGCCAAGAGCCCCAGGGGCCACAGTTCTTC.

The chain recombines TRBV18 with TRBJ2-1, with 14 bases that match TRBD2. Germline V gene lookup returns CDR1 KGHSH and CDR2 LQKENI. The V and J ends lost 6 bases and 7 bases, in that order; junction bases with no gene match: 11. This CDR3 is 17 amino acids long. CDR3 coding DNA: TGTGCCAGCTCCACCCTGGGGACTAGCGGGGGAATAAATGAGCAGTTCTTC. It codes for CASSTLGTSGGINEQFF.

The genes are TRBV7-9 and TRBJ1-5, with D maybe TRBD1 (5 bases). CDR1 and CDR2 from the germline V gene are SEHNR and FQNEAQ (reference sequence). The CDR3 is 14 amino acids. Trimming shortened V by 8 bases and J by 0 bases, and 11 bases separated the two germline ends. This chain's CDR3 is CASSRDNSNQPQHF. The CDR3 DNA follows: TGTGCCAGCTCCAGGGATAATAGCAATCAGCCCCAGCATTTT.

CDR3 in DNA: TGTGCCAGCAGCTTGATAGCGGTTTCCTACAATGAGCAGTTCTTC. Its protein product is CASSLIAVSYNEQFF. V usage is TRBV7-2 and J usage is TRBJ2-1; D possibly corresponds to TRBD2 (6 bases). Germline V gene data show CDR1 as SGHTA and CDR2 as FQGNSA. V was trimmed by 3 bases and J by 1 base, leaving 10 bases between them. The CDR3 totals 15 residues. Combining the CDR3 with reference TRBV7-2 and TRBJ2-1 gives the whole variable domain GAGVSQSPSNKVTEKGKDVELRCDPISGHTALYWYRQSLGQGLEFLIYFQGNSAPDKSGLPSDRFSAERTGGSVSTLTIQRTQQEDSAVYLCASSLIAVSYNEQFFGPGTRLTVL.

The chain carries TRBV10-3 and TRBJ2-7; the D call may be TRBD1 or TRBD2 (5 bases each). The V gene's germline CDR1 is ENHRY and CDR2 SYGVKD. V was shortened by 5 bases and J by 7 bases, with 15 bases between the two germline ends. The CDR3 has 13 residues. The chain's CDR3 is CAISRDGTREQYF. CDR3 in DNA: TGTGCCATCAGTCGGGACGGAACGCGAGAGCAGTACTTC.

The genes are TRBV6-5 and TRBJ2-1; 8 positions agree with TRBD1. There are 15 residues in the CDR3. V lost 7 bases to trimming and J lost 9 bases; unmatched junction nucleotides: 14. Germline V gives CDR1 MNHEY, CDR2 SVGAGI. CDR3 region: CASTRGQGVLGEQFF. The CDR3 DNA reads as TGTGCCAGCACAAGAGGACAGGGCGTTTTGGGTGAGCAGTTCTTC.

The chain joins TRBV10-1 to TRBJ1-1; D is unresolved. Germline values: CDR1 WNHNN, CDR2 SYGVQD (reference sequence). With 3 bases removed from V and 4 bases from J, the gap between germline ends came to 9 bases. The CDR3 consists of 13 residues. In nucleotides, the CDR3 is TGCGCCAGCAGTGAACCACGGGCCACTGAAGCTTTCTTT. It is translated as CASSEPRATEAFF.

The J gene is TRBJ2-5, the V gene TRBV5-6, with D possibly being TRBD1 (5 bases). V shed 0 bases and J shed 5 bases, with 11 bases lying between them. This CDR3 contains 14 residues. The germline V gene encodes CDR1 SGHDT and CDR2 YYEEEE. The CDR3 spells CASSLVGRVETQYF. CDR3 nucleotide sequence: TGTGCCAGCAGCTTGGTGGGGCGAGTGGAGACCCAGTACTTC.

This sequence joins TRBV14 and TRBJ2-1, with TRBD1 identical over 8 bases. Per germline, CDR1 SGHDN and CDR2 FVKESK. The CDR3 covers 16 residues. Trimming removed 0 bases from V and 8 bases from J; junction bases left unmatched: 9. The CDR3 loop is CASSQDPWQGADEQFF. CDR3 in DNA: TGTGCCAGCAGCCAAGATCCTTGGCAGGGGGCGGATGAGCAGTTCTTC.

This chain connects TRBV15 to TRBJ1-2; 7 bases line up with TRBD1. Unmatched junction bases numbered 2, after V lost 1 base and J lost 0 bases. Germline CDR1 is LNHNV and CDR2 is YYDKDF (reference sequence). CDR3 length: 15 residues. The CDR3 here is CATSRGGGSNYGYTF. CDR3 DNA sequence: TGTGCCACCAGCAGAGGAGGGGGCTCTAACTATGGCTACACCTTC.